This T cell receptor (beta chain) was profiled in a study of blood T cell repertoires in COVID-19. Per the germline V gene, CDR1 is LNHDA and CDR2 is SQIVND (reference sequence). V shed 7 bases and J shed 1 base, with 17 bases lying between them. CDR3 length equals 15 residues. Which cohort a participant joined came from the clinical history participants gave. TCRdb's table, derived via immunoSEQ multiplex PCR, lists solely in-frame clones and lacks some. Among 400,000 to 550,000 clones, nearly 90% were seen once, and the ten largest hold approximately 2%. What was sequenced was PBMCs or T cells enriched from blood (not recorded which). V gene TRBV19 combines with J gene TRBJ2-7; maybe TRBD2 (6 bases). This receptor was obtained from a woman between 18 and 30 years old with acute COVID-19. The CDR3 here is CASNSGTFPSYEQYF. The CDR3 region has the DNA TGTGCCAGTAATAGCGGAACCTTTCCGTCCTACGAGCAGTACTTC.